This TCR beta chain emerged from a study of shared clonotypes between healthy human individuals. About the research overall: Three plates each covered CD4 naive and memory; CD8 naive two, CD8 memory one. Study-wide results and caveats: Clonotype sharing among donors, it was expected, would be affected by sequencing depth. There were few donors, and this limited the genetic and exposure-history diversity represented.

The CDR3 loop spans 15 amino acids. The ends were cut back, 3 bases at V and 0 bases at J, with 10 bases in the middle. Germline values: CDR1 SGHRS, CDR2 YFSETQ. The method was immunoSEQ multiplex PCR; TCRdb's version includes in-frame clones alone and lacks a portion of them. The table has more than 2,000,000 clones, approximately 92% seen once. Concerning this clone: The antigen is undetermined.

The chain carries TRBV5-1 and TRBJ2-1; D is ambiguous. Sample: naive CD4+ T cells sorted from blood. Subset meaning: CD45RA+ positively selected. The receptor comes from a man between 18 and 35 years old in good health. The CDR3 loop reads CASSSVAASYNEQFF. The DNA for the CDR3 is TGCGCCAGCAGCTCCGTAGCCGCCTCCTACAATGAGCAGTTCTTC.